Listed below are T cell receptor beta chains from one sample, sequenced in a study of OX40 agonist ivuxolimab in advanced cancers. This table comes from immunoSEQ multiplex PCR, and its TCRdb copy is limited to in-frame clones, with some not included. The data contain roughly 48,000 clones, 86% of them seen just once; the ten biggest clones take up 6.5% to 7.5%. The sequencing used CD4+ or CD8+ T cells sorted from blood, collected in a trial of the OX40 agonist ivuxolimab. Receptors originate from an adult with an advanced solid tumor such as melanoma, head and neck, liver or kidney cancer. The CDR3 runs from the conserved cysteine through the conserved F or W. The D gene is left open where the match is weak.

>TRBD1|TRBJ1-5|TRBV4-1
CASSQGQGRTINQPQHF
>TRBD1|TRBJ1-1|TRBV10-3
CAISGGQGPTEAFF
>-|TRBJ1-4|TRBV6-1
CAIGDRGAIAEKLFF
>TRBD1|TRBJ1-2|TRBV6-4
CASSHGTGEGYTF
>-|TRBJ1-2|TRBV2
CASSGHYGYTF
>TRBD1|TRBJ1-4|TRBV19
CATSEGQVIEKLFF
>-|TRBJ2-7|TRBV5-1
CASSEGLPYEQYF
>TRBD1|TRBJ1-2|TRBV7-2
CASIRSTGEYGYTF
>TRBD1|TRBJ1-5|TRBV5-4
CASNPPDDRVNNQPQHF
>-|TRBJ2-2|TRBV19
CASTNPGLAERELFF
>-|TRBJ1-3|TRBV5-1
CASSSSGSGNTIYF
>TRBD1|TRBJ1-6|TRBV18
CASSLGSTGSNSPLHF
>-|TRBJ1-1|TRBV18
CASSPTGGNTEAFF
>-|TRBJ2-3|TRBV9
CASRSTSTDTQYF
>TRBD1|TRBJ1-6|TRBV27
CASRARTGTGGSSYNSPLHF
>-|TRBJ1-5|TRBV19
CASSLGRNQPQHF
>-|TRBJ1-1|TRBV6-5
CASIDAVGGTEAFF
>TRBD1|TRBJ2-5|TRBV4-1
CASSHGRDRGQETQYF
>-|TRBJ1-5|TRBV2
CASSDREPNQPQHF
>TRBD1|TRBJ2-7|TRBV7-9
CASGRDRETYEQYF
>-|TRBJ1-1|TRBV19
CASSMVRGAMDTEAFF
>TRBD1|TRBJ2-5|TRBV6-6
CASSLRGQSGKTQYF
>TRBD2|TRBJ2-5|TRBV7-9
CASRPGGSFQETQYF
>-|TRBJ2-7|TRBV4-1
CASSPHYTVANEQYF
>-|TRBJ1-6|TRBV6-5
CASSGQPYNSPLHF
>-|TRBJ1-1|TRBV6-1
CASSEVASSTTDTEAFF
>-|TRBJ1-2|TRBV19
CASSPAGYGYTF
>-|TRBJ1-5|TRBV28
CASSSPGGGGNQPQHF
>-|TRBJ1-3|TRBV7-6
CASSLSPFSSGNTIYF
>-|TRBJ1-1|TRBV7-9
CASSPTQRDTEAFF
>-|TRBJ2-3|TRBV5-6
CASSPRLDTQYF
>-|TRBJ1-4|TRBV27
CASSPTGGEKLFF
>-|TRBJ1-1|TRBV11-3
CASSFGGTKAFF
>-|TRBJ1-2|TRBV7-9
CASSTREGNYGYTF
>-|TRBJ1-2|TRBV18
CASSPPLRQYGYTF
>TRBD1|TRBJ1-1|TRBV19
CASSPRQGANTEAFF
>-|TRBJ1-1|TRBV7-9
CASSLMGGTEAFF
>-|TRBJ2-5|TRBV19
CASSLRGRETQYF
>-|TRBJ1-5|TRBV6-1
CASSYLGGNQPQHF
>-|TRBJ2-3|TRBV11-2
CASSLSLTDTQYF
>-|TRBJ2-1|TRBV2
CASSEDWQGPYNEQFF
>-|TRBJ2-3|TRBV7-2
CASSLAWGSTDTQYF
>-|TRBJ1-4|TRBV27
CASSLGEKLFF
>-|TRBJ1-1|TRBV6-1
CASSEWPNTEAFF
>-|TRBJ2-2|TRBV5-4
CASSPTLSRDGGELFF
>-|TRBJ1-5|TRBV11-2
CASSLGPSRNQPQHF
>-|TRBJ2-5|TRBV4-1
CASSQGWGEIQETQYF
>TRBD1|TRBJ1-1|TRBV5-1
CASSLEGQGASPSTEAFF
>-|TRBJ1-6|TRBV7-6
CASSSSPGSYNSPLHF
>TRBD1|TRBJ1-2|TRBV18
CASSRTGEDYGYTF
>-|TRBJ1-5|TRBV9
CASSVDGRAGQPQHF
>TRBD2|TRBJ2-3|TRBV7-8
CASSPWTSGTDTQYF
>-|TRBJ1-2|TRBV6-5
CASSEDGYGYTF
>-|TRBJ2-5|TRBV7-6
CASSTRGGPIQETQYF
>TRBD1|TRBJ1-4|TRBV19
CATDRAGVGKLFF
>-|TRBJ2-7|TRBV6-6
CASSYSGGSNHEQYF
>TRBD2|TRBJ2-3|TRBV4-2
CASSRGLAGGNTDTQYF